This T cell receptor beta chain was sequenced in a study of a mutant IDH1 vaccine in newly diagnosed glioma. Overall study context: It was radiotherapy, temozolomide, or both that patients received previously, with most receiving both. Visit V12 was at week 35; visit V13 was at week 47.

Time point defined: week 47, end of study. With topical imiquimod, each dose of the vaccine consisted of 300 ug of mutant IDH1 20-mer peptide. Across weeks 1, 3, 5, 7, 11, 15, 19 and 23, patients received a vaccination each time, eight in all. Points on this clone: Its antigen is not identified.

The assay was immunoSEQ multiplex PCR, and TCRdb's table has in-frame clones only and misses some. Among some 60,000 clones, over 80% were seen once, and the ten largest hold approximately 3.9%. The receptor was derived from a man in his thirties or forties with glioma. Sequenced material: PBMCs, taken from a glioma patient whose treatment included an IDH1 peptide vaccine.

The DNA of the CDR3 is TGCGCCAGCAGCCTAGGGACAGTCTCTGGAAACACCATATATTTT. Translation gives CASSLGTVSGNTIYF. V is TRBV5-1 and J is TRBJ1-3; 7 nucleotides match TRBD1. V lost 4 bases to trimming and J lost 0 bases; unmatched junction nucleotides: 4. Looked up from germline, CDR1 is SGHRS and CDR2 is YFSETQ. The CDR3 contains 15 residues.